The clone carrying this T cell receptor (beta chain) showed up just once. Its target is unknown. The authors incorporated unique molecular identifiers into the TCR beta cDNA libraries. TCRdb used MiXCR to reprocess the PCR reads, holding one entry per CDR3 protein. The sample yields about 460,000 distinct CDR3 sequences, around 40% seen once. V shed 2 bases, J shed 4 bases, and the junction held 10 bases outside the gene matches. The CDR3 consists of 17 residues. CDR1 is KGHDR, CDR2 SFDVKD, per germline. The data were taken from a study of post-analysis software for immune sequencing data. Study in general: Both relapsing-remitting and secondary progressive multiple sclerosis featured among the disease courses, as did progressive-relapsing multiple sclerosis. Study-wide results and limits: Strong co-clustering by F measure was evident for samples that had been prepared in the same batch. TRBV5-6, TRBV5-1 and TRBV20-1 belonged to a set of about five TRBV segments that were more frequent in patients than controls.

Sequencing used blood. This receptor was obtained from a girl between 10 and 17 years old with multiple sclerosis. The chain links TRBV24-1 to TRBJ2-3; TRBD1 aligns across 8 bases. CDR3 loop: CATSDYRTGRFSDTQYF. The CDR3 DNA reads as TGTGCCACCAGTGATTATCGGACAGGGAGGTTTTCAGATACGCAGTATTTT.